Below are 17 T cell receptor beta chains sequenced from a single sample in a study of cytomegalovirus exposure and HLA in healthy donors. In the PCR, 60 Vbeta and 13 Jbeta primers were used. Method: immunoSEQ multiplex PCR; TCRdb's copy keeps in-frame clones and lacks some. The table shows more than 95,000 clones, with 65% to 85% occurring only once. The sample consisted of PBMCs. The receptors come from a man in his late teens or twenties in good health and CMV-seronegative.

The rearrangement joins TRBV11-1 to TRBJ2-7; the match to TRBD2 covers 10 bases. The CDR3 is made up of 16 amino acids. Germline CDR1 and CDR2: SGHAT and FQDESV (reference sequence). With 1 base clipped from V and 7 bases from J, the junction kept 10 bases outside the gene matches. The CDR3 region has the DNA TGTGCCAGCAGCTTAGTTACGCTAGCGGGAGTGGGAGAGCAGTACTTC. Protein: CASSLVTLAGVGEQYF. Based on the CDR3 plus reference TRBV11-1 and TRBJ2-7, the full variable domain is EAEVAQSPRYKITEKSQAVAFWCDPISGHATLYWYRQILGQGPELLVQFQDESVVDDSQLPKDRFSAERLKGVDSTLKIQPAELGDSAMYLCASSLVTLAGVGEQYFGPGTRLTVT.

As for this clone: Relative to the germline gene, one junction end is altered; a read error may explain this. The V call is TRBV7-9, the J call TRBJ1-1; the match to TRBD1 covers 9 bases. This CDR3 contains 15 residues. Germline V lookup: CDR1 SEHNR, CDR2 FQNEAQ (reference sequence). CDR3 protein: CSSSPRTGEGTEAFF. The CDR3 DNA sequence: TGTTCCAGCAGCCCGAGGACAGGGGAAGGCACTGAAGCTTTCTTT.

This clone was seen once. The chain recombines TRBV30 with TRBJ1-1; the D is unclear. The V end lost 1 base, the J end lost 0 bases, and 6 bases lay between the germline ends. The CDR3 runs to 13 residues. Germline V gene data show CDR1 as GTSNPN and CDR2 as SVGIG (reference sequence). The chain's CDR3 is CAWSGGVNTEAFF. CDR3 nucleotide sequence: TGTGCCTGGAGTGGAGGTGTGAACACTGAAGCTTTCTTT.

This chain links TRBV6-6 with TRBJ1-1; D is unresolved. Germline values: CDR1 MNHNY, CDR2 SVGAGI (reference sequence). This CDR3 is 14 amino acids long. Deletions cut 1 base from V and 1 base from J, with 7 bases between. CDR3 coding DNA: TGTGCCAGCAGTTACTACAGATGGAACACTGAAGCTTTCTTT. It specifies CASSYYRWNTEAFF.

This clone was observed a single time. This chain uses TRBV6-4 with TRBJ2-1; 11 bases align to TRBD2. This CDR3 has 14 amino acids. J gave up 6 bases and V 4 bases, and 2 bases lay outside the gene matches. The germline CDR1 and CDR2 sequences are MRHNA and SNTAGT. CDR3 amino acids: CASSGGTSGNEQFF. The CDR3 nucleotides are TGTGCCAGCAGTGGGGGGACTAGCGGCAATGAGCAGTTCTTC.

V and J are TRBV9 and TRBJ2-3; 14 bases are shared with TRBD2. V trimming: 4 bases; J trimming: 12 bases; junction bases outside the gene matches: 10. CDR3 length: 15 residues. Germline V gene sequence: CDR1 SGDLS, CDR2 YYNGEE. DNA for the CDR3: TGTGCCAGCAGCCGACTGGGACTAGCGGGAGTACTACAGTATTTT. Translation: CASSRLGLAGVLQYF.

The chain carries TRBV27 and TRBJ1-1, with D unresolved. With 3 bases removed from V and 4 bases from J, the gap between germline ends came to 9 bases. CDR1 and CDR2 from the germline V gene are MNHEY and SMNVEV (reference sequence). The CDR3 is 13 residues long. CDR3 in amino acids: CASSFGGGTEAFF. In DNA, the CDR3 is TGTGCCAGCAGTTTCGGTGGAGGCACTGAAGCTTTCTTT.

The chain combines TRBV28 with TRBJ1-1; the D is unclear. Trimming stripped 3 bases from V and 6 bases from J, with 14 bases between. The germline CDR1 and CDR2 sequences are MDHEN and SYDVKM. The CDR3 has 14 amino acids. CDR3 coding DNA: TGTGCCAGCAGTTTTAATAGCGTCGGGCCTGAAGCTTTCTTT. Protein sequence: CASSFNSVGPEAFF.

The chain joins TRBV7-2 to TRBJ2-3; D might be TRBD2 (6 bases). The CDR3 spans 15 residues. Germline CDR1 is SGHTA and CDR2 is FQGNSA. The V gene lost 7 bases and the J gene lost 0 bases, with 14 bases spanning the gap. This chain's CDR3 is CASIPGLVSTDTQYF. The CDR3 DNA sequence: TGTGCCAGCATCCCGGGACTCGTTAGCACAGATACGCAGTATTTT. Using reference TRBV7-2 and TRBJ2-3 for the parts outside the CDR3, the full variable domain is GAGVSQSPSNKVTEKGKDVELRCDPISGHTALYWYRQSLGQGLEFLIYFQGNSAPDKSGLPSDRFSAERTGGSVSTLTIQRTQQEDSAVYLCASIPGLVSTDTQYFGPGTRLTVL.

As regards this clone: Other DNA sequences in this specimen translate into the identical CDR3. The CDR3 sequence is CAWSYGDSGNTIYF. The CDR3 DNA sequence: TGTGCCTGGAGTTATGGAGACTCTGGAAACACCATATATTTT. This chain links TRBV30 with TRBJ1-3; D not resolved. CDR1 and CDR2 (germline): GTSNPN, SVGIG (reference sequence). V gave up 2 bases and J gave up 0 bases, with 8 bases separating them. The length of the CDR3 is 14 residues.

This rearrangement joins TRBV11-2 to TRBJ2-3; unclear D gene. Germline V lookup: CDR1 SGHAT, CDR2 FQNNGV. V was clipped by 0 bases and J by 0 bases, with 7 bases between them. This CDR3 is 15 amino acids long. Written as DNA, the CDR3 is TGTGCCAGCAGCTTAGAGTGGCTTAGCACAGATACGCAGTATTTT. It is translated as CASSLEWLSTDTQYF.

The gene calls are TRBV27 and TRBJ2-7, with TRBD2 matching over 8 bases. The germline CDR1 and CDR2 sequences are MNHEY and SMNVEV (reference sequence). The J segment lost 5 bases and the V segment lost 1 base, leaving 25 bases of the junction unmatched. CDR3 length: 21 amino acids. In DNA, the CDR3 is TGTGCCAGCAGTTTATTACCCCGTCGGGGGCTAGCGGGTCCCCCCAGGAACGAGCAGTACTTC. Translating it yields CASSLLPRRGLAGPPRNEQYF.

The chain recombines TRBV7-2 with TRBJ2-1; 11 bases map to TRBD2. With V trimmed by 1 base and J by 0 bases, 2 bases remained unmatched. The germline V gene encodes CDR1 SGHTA and CDR2 FQGNSA. There are 17 residues in the CDR3. The CDR3 sequence is CASSLGLAGGSYNEQFF. CDR3 DNA: TGTGCCAGCAGCTTAGGTCTAGCGGGGGGCTCCTACAATGAGCAGTTCTTC.

The CDR3 DNA reads TGTGCCAGCAGCGCGACAGCTCGCTTGAACACTGAAGCTTTCTTT. Encoded protein: CASSATARLNTEAFF. The V call is TRBV7-2, the J call TRBJ1-1, with D possibly being TRBD1 (5 bases). The V gene lost 5 bases and the J gene lost 0 bases, with 13 bases spanning the gap. The germline V gene has CDR1 SGHTA and CDR2 FQGNSA. CDR3 length: 15 amino acids.

The chain employs TRBV4-1 and TRBJ2-2; tentatively, D is TRBD1 (6 bases). Trimming removed 1 base from V and 7 bases from J, with 16 bases in between. Germline V gene lookup returns CDR1 MGHRA and CDR2 YSYEKL. This CDR3 spans 16 amino acids. CDR3 DNA: TGCGCCAGCAGCCAAGTCAGGGGCCCGATGGACGGGGAGCTGTTTTTT. It is translated as CASSQVRGPMDGELFF.

The chain is built from TRBV7-9 and TRBJ2-5; TRBD1 aligns across 10 bases. The CDR3 extends over 15 amino acids. Losses at the gene ends were 5 bases for V and 4 bases for J; bases not matched to a gene: 7. The germline gives CDR1 SEHNR, CDR2 FQNEAQ (reference sequence). In nucleotides, the CDR3 is TGTGCCAGCAGCCCCGGACAGGGGGGGATAGAGACCCAGTACTTC. Its protein is CASSPGQGGIETQYF. Full variable domain (missing parts from reference TRBV7-9 and TRBJ2-5): DTGVSQNPRHKITKRGQNVTFRCDPISEHNRLYWYRQTLGQGPEFLTYFQNEAQLEKSRLLSDRFSAERPKGSFSTLEIQRTEQGDSAMYLCASSPGQGGIETQYFGPGTRLLVL.

This clone has a handful of counts. This sequence joins TRBV7-9 and TRBJ1-1; D may be TRBD1 (6 bases). This CDR3 has 17 residues. Germline lookup yields CDR1 SEHNR and CDR2 FQNEAQ (reference sequence). Trimming shortened V by 5 bases and J by 11 bases, and 30 bases separated the two germline ends. CDR3 DNA: TGTGCCAGCAGCGTCTCTCTTTTGGGACACCCTTTCTCTAAGGCTTTCTTT. Its translation: CASSVSLLGHPFSKAFF.